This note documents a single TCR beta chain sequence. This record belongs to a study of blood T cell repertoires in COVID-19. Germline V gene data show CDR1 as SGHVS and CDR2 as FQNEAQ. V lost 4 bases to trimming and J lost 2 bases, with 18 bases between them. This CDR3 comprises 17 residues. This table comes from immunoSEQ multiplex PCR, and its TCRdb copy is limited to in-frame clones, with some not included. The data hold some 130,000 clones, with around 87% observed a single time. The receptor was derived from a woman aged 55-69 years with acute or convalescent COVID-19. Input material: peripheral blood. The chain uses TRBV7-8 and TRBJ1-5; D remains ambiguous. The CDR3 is CASSSGSGNSGNQPQHF. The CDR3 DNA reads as TGTGCCAGCAGCTCAGGATCCGGGAACTCCGGCAATCAGCCCCAGCATTTT. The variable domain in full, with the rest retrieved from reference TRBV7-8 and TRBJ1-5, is GAGVSQSPRYKVAKRGQDVALRCDPISGHVSLFWYQQALGQGPEFLTYFQNEAQLDKSGLPSDRFFAERPEGSVSTLKIQRTQQEDSAVYLCASSSGSGNSGNQPQHFGDGTRLSIL.